The present T cell receptor beta chain was sequenced within a study of cytomegalovirus exposure and HLA in healthy donors. The PCR was carried out with 60 Vbeta primers and 13 Jbeta primers. The method was immunoSEQ multiplex PCR; TCRdb's version includes in-frame clones alone and lacks a portion of them. This sample contains 120,000 to 150,000 clones. Looked up from germline, CDR1 is GTSNPN and CDR2 is SVGIG (reference sequence). V was trimmed by 1 base and J by 2 bases, leaving 14 bases between them. This CDR3 is built from 15 residues. This receptor was taken from a woman between 18 and 29 years old in good health and CMV-seronegative. The sample was PBMCs. The chain couples TRBV30 to TRBJ2-5, with a possible D match to TRBD2 (6 bases). CDR3 sequence: CAWSGLPAGQETQYF. The CDR3 DNA sequence: TGTGCCTGGAGTGGGTTACCCGCGGGACAAGAGACCCAGTACTTC.